These T cell receptor beta chains were read from a single sample in a study of blood T cell repertoires in COVID-19. Sequencing used immunoSEQ multiplex PCR; TCRdb keeps in-frame clones, though not all of them. The repertoire holds some 150,000 clones, around 76% seen once, with about 8% in the top ten. Sequencing was done on a sample of peripheral blood. These receptors originate from a woman between 65 and 79 years old with acute or convalescent COVID-19. The CDR3 runs from the conserved cysteine through the conserved F or W. A D gene is named only where the DNA matches it firmly. Part of the rows lack a size; the others show once, few, many or a class for expanded clones.

CASSLNRDVNTEAFF,TRBV2,.,TRBJ1-1,.
CAISELTSGAYNEQFF,TRBV10-3,.,TRBJ2-1,TRBD2
CASSSGLAGLYGQETQYF,TRBV28,.,TRBJ2-5,TRBD2
CSVVDRGWFGNQPQHF,TRBV29-1,few,TRBJ1-5,TRBD1
CAIRSDRGFYEQYF,TRBV10-3,few,TRBJ2-7,TRBD1
CASSPGDSSGNTIYF,TRBV18,once,TRBJ1-3,.
CASIFAGTGDGYTF,TRBV2,once,TRBJ1-2,TRBD1
CARMVPSSYEQYF,TRBV3-1/TRBV3-2,.,TRBJ2-7,.
CASRRRGGAEEAFF,TRBV28,.,TRBJ1-1,.
CASSLYSTKPEGQYF,TRBV27,.,TRBJ2-3,.
CASSQSGLGGWSPLHF,TRBV3-1/TRBV3-2,.,TRBJ1-6,.
CASSRDRAYEQYF,TRBV6-6,.,TRBJ2-7,TRBD1
CASSSTANYGYTF,TRBV6-2/TRBV6-3,.,TRBJ1-2,.
CASSVGGTTERLMGATF,TRBV9,.,TRBJ1-2,.
CASSPGQPSGNTIYF,TRBV5-4,.,TRBJ1-3,.
CASSHKLRRQGAGEQYF,TRBV23-1,.,TRBJ2-7,TRBD1